This T cell receptor (beta chain) was identified in a study of blood T cells in healthy people across ages. Germline V CDR1 and CDR2: SQVTM, ANQGSEA. Trimming left V 7 bases short and J 1 base short, with 16 bases between. The CDR3 totals 14 residues. The sample holds a few counts of this clonotype. Then a second PCR, running about 6 to 12 cycles, was carried out with a sample-barcoded 5' primer and a J-beta primer mix. TCRdb reanalysed the 5' RACE reads using MiXCR and keeps one entry per CDR3 protein. The profile shows around 1,000,000 distinct CDR3 sequences, almost 25% of them singletons. The same sample was also used in a study of T cells of mothers and their children. That source notes: Material was donated by three healthy Caucasian mothers and their six children.

The material sequenced was blood. The chain has TRBV29-1 and TRBJ2-5; weak D call: TRBD1 (6 bases). The sequence was collected from a girl aged 2-10 years in good health. The CDR3 DNA follows: TGCAGCGGCCGTGCACAGGGTTTCCAAGAGACCCAGTACTTC. Amino acid sequence: CSGRAQGFQETQYF.